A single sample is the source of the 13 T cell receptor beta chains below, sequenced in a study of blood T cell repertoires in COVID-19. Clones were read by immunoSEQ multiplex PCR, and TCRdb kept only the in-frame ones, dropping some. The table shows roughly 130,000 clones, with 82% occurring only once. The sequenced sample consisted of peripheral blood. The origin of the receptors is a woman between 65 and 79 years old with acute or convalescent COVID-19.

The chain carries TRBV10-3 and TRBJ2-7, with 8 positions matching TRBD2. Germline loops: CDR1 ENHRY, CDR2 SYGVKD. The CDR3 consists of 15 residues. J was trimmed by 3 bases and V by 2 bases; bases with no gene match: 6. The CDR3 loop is CAISERGGGNYEQYF. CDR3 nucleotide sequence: TGTGCCATCAGTGAGCGGGGCGGGGGGAACTACGAGCAGTACTTC.

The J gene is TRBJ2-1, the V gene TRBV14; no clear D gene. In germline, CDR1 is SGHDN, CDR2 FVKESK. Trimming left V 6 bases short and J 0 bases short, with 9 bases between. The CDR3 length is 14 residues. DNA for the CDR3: TGTGCCAGCAGTCTTACGGGCTCCTACAATGAGCAGTTCTTC. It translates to CASSLTGSYNEQFF.

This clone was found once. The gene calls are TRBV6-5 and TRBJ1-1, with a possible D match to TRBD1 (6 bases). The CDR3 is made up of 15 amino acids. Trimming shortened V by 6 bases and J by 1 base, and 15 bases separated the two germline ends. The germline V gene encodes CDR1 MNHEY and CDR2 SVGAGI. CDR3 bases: TGTGCCAGCAGCTCAAGGGGGAGCTGGAACACTGAAGCTTTCTTT. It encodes CASSSRGSWNTEAFF.

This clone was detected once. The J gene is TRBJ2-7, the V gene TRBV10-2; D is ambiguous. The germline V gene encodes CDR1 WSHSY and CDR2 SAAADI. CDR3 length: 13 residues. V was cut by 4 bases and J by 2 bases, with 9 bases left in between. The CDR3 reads CASSAQRTYEQYV. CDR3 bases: TGCGCCAGCAGTGCCCAGAGGACCTACGAGCAGTACGTC.

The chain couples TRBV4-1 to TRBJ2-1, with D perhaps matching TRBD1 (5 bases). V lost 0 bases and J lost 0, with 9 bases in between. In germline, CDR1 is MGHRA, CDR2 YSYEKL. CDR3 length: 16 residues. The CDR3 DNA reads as TGCGCCAGCAGCCAAGATGGAAGGGGCTCCTACAATGAGCAGTTCTTC. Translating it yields CASSQDGRGSYNEQFF.

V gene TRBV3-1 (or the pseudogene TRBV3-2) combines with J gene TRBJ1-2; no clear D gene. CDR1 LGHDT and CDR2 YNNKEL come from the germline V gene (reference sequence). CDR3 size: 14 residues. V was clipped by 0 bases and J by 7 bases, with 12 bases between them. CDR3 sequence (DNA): TGTGCCAGCAGCCAAGATAGGAGTCTCGGTGGCTACACCTTC. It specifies CASSQDRSLGGYTF.

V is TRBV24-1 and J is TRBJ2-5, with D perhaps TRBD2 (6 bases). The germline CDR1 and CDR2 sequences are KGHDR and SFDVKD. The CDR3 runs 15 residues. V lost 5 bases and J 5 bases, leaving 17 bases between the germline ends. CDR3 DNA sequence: TGTGCCACCAGTGTCTTGACGGGGGTGGTGGAGACCCAGTACTTC. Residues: CATSVLTGVVETQYF.

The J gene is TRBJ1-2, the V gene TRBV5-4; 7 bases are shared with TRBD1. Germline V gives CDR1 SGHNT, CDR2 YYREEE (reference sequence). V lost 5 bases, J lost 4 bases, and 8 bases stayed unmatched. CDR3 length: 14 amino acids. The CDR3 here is CASSRDSLTYGYTF. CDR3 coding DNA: TGTGCCAGCAGTCGGGACAGTCTAACCTATGGCTACACCTTC.

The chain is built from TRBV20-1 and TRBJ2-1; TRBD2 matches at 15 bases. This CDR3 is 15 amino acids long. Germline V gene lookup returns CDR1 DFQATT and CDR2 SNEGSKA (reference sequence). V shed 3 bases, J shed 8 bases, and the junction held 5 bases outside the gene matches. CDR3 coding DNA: TGCAGTGCTAGTGATAGGACTAGCGGGGGGGATGAGCAGTTCTTC. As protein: CSASDRTSGGDEQFF.

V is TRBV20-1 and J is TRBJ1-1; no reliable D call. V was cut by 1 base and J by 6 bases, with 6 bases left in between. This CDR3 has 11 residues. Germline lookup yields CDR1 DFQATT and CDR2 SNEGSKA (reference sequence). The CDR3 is CSARVRAEAFF. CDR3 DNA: TGCAGTGCTAGAGTCCGGGCTGAAGCTTTCTTT.

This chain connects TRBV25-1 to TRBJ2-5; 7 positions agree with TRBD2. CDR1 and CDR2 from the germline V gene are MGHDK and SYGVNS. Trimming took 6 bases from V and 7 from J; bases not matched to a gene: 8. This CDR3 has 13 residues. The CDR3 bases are TGTGCCAGCAGAGGGACTACCGATTGGACCCAGTACTTC. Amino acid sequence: CASRGTTDWTQYF.

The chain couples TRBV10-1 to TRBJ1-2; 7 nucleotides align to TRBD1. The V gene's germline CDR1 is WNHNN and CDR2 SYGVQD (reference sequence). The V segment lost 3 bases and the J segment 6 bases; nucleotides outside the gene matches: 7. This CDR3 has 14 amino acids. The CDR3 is CASSDPARGDGYTF. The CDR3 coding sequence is TGCGCCAGCAGTGATCCAGCCAGGGGGGATGGCTACACCTTC.

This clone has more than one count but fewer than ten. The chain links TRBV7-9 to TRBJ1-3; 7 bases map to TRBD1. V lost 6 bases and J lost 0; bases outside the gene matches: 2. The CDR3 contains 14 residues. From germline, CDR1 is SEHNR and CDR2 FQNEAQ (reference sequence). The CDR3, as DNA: TGTGCCAGCAGACAGGGGAGCTCTGGAAACACCATATATTTT. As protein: CASRQGSSGNTIYF.